This TCR beta chain was captured in a study of cytomegalovirus exposure and HLA in healthy donors. Study results and limitations: With DRB1 most and HLA-C fewest, TCR association rates differed between HLA loci in a later analysis. Earlier analysis looked at TCR beta V segments, and most were productive about 90% or about 30% of the time.

The germline gives CDR1 SGHRS, CDR2 YFSETQ. The V gene end was trimmed by 0 bases and the J gene end by 5 bases; junction bases not matched to a gene: 8. There are 15 residues in the CDR3. PCR involved 60 Vbeta and 13 Jbeta primers. Produced via immunoSEQ multiplex PCR; TCRdb's table is partial and in-frame only. The data show more than 90,000 clones, around three quarters seen once. Concerning this clone: Antigen unknown.

The gene calls are TRBV5-1 and TRBJ2-7; 7 nucleotides agree with TRBD1. Sequenced: PBMCs. The sequence derives from a woman between 18 and 29 years old in good health and CMV-seropositive. In nucleotides, the CDR3 is TGCGCCAGCAGCTTGGGCGACAGGGAGAAAGACGAGCAGTACTTC. This codes for CASSLGDREKDEQYF.